This is a list of T cell receptor beta chains from one sample in a study of Tregs in tolerant kidney transplant recipients. Sequencing was performed with immunoSEQ multiplex PCR; in TCRdb, only in-frame clones are kept and a portion is missing. In the table there are tens of thousands of clones, 91% of which are singletons. Input material: Tregs from blood. The receptor set was obtained from a human donor in good health. The CDR3 runs from the conserved cysteine through the conserved F or W. A D gene is named only where the DNA matches it firmly. Size values are once, few and many counts, or a class for expanded clones, and some rows have none.

TRBV14	-	-	TRBJ2-5	CASSPWRDEKETQYF	TGTGCCAGCAGCCCTTGGCGGGACGAGAAAGAGACCCAGTACTTC
TRBV30	few	-	TRBJ1-1	CASNPGGNTEAFF	TGTGCCTCAAATCCCGGAGGGAACACTGAAGCTTTCTTT
TRBV6-1	-	-	TRBJ2-3	CASSETIGTQYF	TGTGCCAGCAGTGAAACTATCGGTACGCAGTATTTT
TRBV27	-	-	TRBJ1-1	CASSPRRTRVEEAFF	TGTGCCAGCAGTCCCCGACGGACCAGGGTAGAGGAAGCTTTCTTT
TRBV4-2	once	TRBD1	TRBJ1-3	CASSHGQGAEFGNTIYF	TGTGCCAGCAGCCATGGGCAGGGGGCAGAATTTGGAAACACCATATATTTT
TRBV27	few	-	TRBJ1-1	CASSLSGQGEAFF	TGTGCCAGCAGTTTATCAGGGCAGGGGGAAGCTTTCTTT
TRBV18	-	TRBD1	TRBJ1-3	CASSPFVEQGDSGNTIYF	TGTGCCAGCTCACCATTTGTCGAACAGGGGGACTCTGGAAACACCATATATTTT
TRBV11-2	-	TRBD2	TRBJ2-1	CASSPTQLAASSYNEQFF	TGTGCCAGCAGCCCCACCCAACTAGCGGCAAGCTCCTACAATGAGCAGTTCTTC
TRBV6-5	-	-	TRBJ2-7	CASSRDTDSYEQYF	TGTGCCAGCAGTCGGGACACGGACTCCTACGAGCAGTACTTC
TRBV6-6	-	TRBD1	TRBJ1-5	CASSRPGRGPNQPQHF	TGTGCCAGCAGTCGCCCGGGGAGGGGGCCCAATCAGCCCCAGCATTTT
TRBV7-9	-	TRBD1	TRBJ1-2	CASSLGGGIYGYTF	TGTGCCAGCAGCTTAGGAGGGGGCATCTATGGCTACACCTTC
TRBV30	-	-	TRBJ2-1	CARGRGGYNEQFF	TGTGCTCGTGGCCGAGGCGGCTACAATGAGCAGTTCTTC
TRBV9	once	-	TRBJ1-6	CASSVEPLNSPLHF	TGTGCCAGCAGCGTAGAACCGCTTAATTCACCCCTCCACTTT
TRBV6-1	-	TRBD1	TRBJ2-2	CASSGGTGNTGELFF	TGTGCCAGCAGTGGGGGGACAGGGAACACCGGGGAGCTGTTTTTT
TRBV7-9	-	-	TRBJ1-1	CASSLARAGEAFF	TGTGCCAGCAGCTTAGCTCGCGCGGGGGAAGCTTTCTTT
TRBV9	-	-	TRBJ2-4	CASSLGGQNIQYF	TGTGCCAGCAGCCTTGGGGGACAAAACATTCAGTACTTC
TRBV5-1	-	-	TRBJ2-5	CASSLGGQGYQETQYF	TGCGCCAGCAGCTTGGGAGGGCAGGGGTACCAAGAGACCCAGTACTTC
TRBV10-2	-	TRBD1	TRBJ2-5	CASSEPGQGQETQYF	TGCGCCAGCAGTGAGCCCGGACAGGGGCAAGAGACCCAGTACTTC
TRBV9	-	-	TRBJ2-2	CASSVAFLAGELFF	TGTGCCAGCAGCGTAGCGTTCTTGGCTGGGGAGCTGTTTTTT
TRBV5-6	few	-	TRBJ1-3	CASSFMNSGNTIYF	TGTGCCAGCAGCTTTATGAACTCTGGAAACACCATATATTTT
TRBV19	-	-	TRBJ2-7	CASSIEAWDEQYF	TGTGCCAGTAGTATAGAGGCCTGGGACGAGCAGTACTTC
TRBV5-1	-	-	TRBJ2-2	CASSLSQFLASTGELFF	TGCGCCAGCAGCTTGTCCCAATTTCTCGCGAGCACCGGGGAGCTGTTTTTT
TRBV7-2	-	TRBD2	TRBJ2-4	CASSGTGLAGGRGLQYF	TGTGCCAGCAGCGGGACGGGACTAGCGGGGGGTCGAGGGCTTCAGTACTTC
TRBV5-4	-	TRBD1	TRBJ1-1	CASSSGTATEAFF	TGTGCCAGCAGCTCCGGGACAGCCACTGAAGCTTTCTTT
TRBV2	-	TRBD1	TRBJ1-3	CASSDQGARNTIYF	TGTGCCAGCAGTGATCAGGGGGCGCGGAACACCATATATTTT
TRBV6-1	-	TRBD2	TRBJ2-7	CASKIAGVEQYF	TGTGCCAGCAAAATAGCGGGAGTTGAGCAGTACTTC
TRBV13	-	-	TRBJ2-7	CASSSLGDQDGQYF	TGTGCCAGCAGCTCGTTAGGGGACCAAGACGGGCAGTACTTC
TRBV10-2	-	TRBD2	TRBJ2-7	CASSEWAGGAPEQYF	TGCGCCAGCAGTGAGTGGGCCGGGGGGGCCCCCGAGCAGTACTTC
TRBV6-1	-	-	TRBJ1-5	CASSEAPGGGQPQHF	TGTGCCAGCAGTGAAGCGCCCGGGGGCGGTCAGCCCCAGCATTTT
TRBV2	-	TRBD1	TRBJ1-6	CASTRTGMNSPLHF	TGTGCCAGCACCCGGACAGGGATGAATTCACCCCTCCACTTT
TRBV14	-	-	TRBJ2-4	CASSQPEGGKNIQYF	TGTGCCAGCAGCCAACCCGAGGGAGGCAAAAACATTCAGTACTTC
TRBV25-1	-	TRBD2	TRBJ2-6	CASSEGGAGSGANVLTF	TGTGCCAGCAGTGAAGGGGGAGCGGGGTCAGGGGCCAACGTCCTGACTTTC
TRBV30	-	-	TRBJ1-1	CAWRMAGRTEAFF	TGTGCCTGGAGGATGGCGGGGCGCACTGAAGCTTTCTTT
TRBV15	-	TRBD1	TRBJ1-4	CATSRGTGPNEKLFF	TGTGCCACCAGCAGAGGGACAGGGCCGAATGAAAAACTGTTTTTT
TRBV6-5	-	-	TRBJ1-4	CASSEIWEKLFF	TGTGCCAGCAGTGAGATATGGGAAAAACTGTTTTTT
TRBV6-5	-	-	TRBJ2-2	CASSITGPDTGELFF	TGTGCCAGCAGTATAACAGGGCCGGACACCGGGGAGCTGTTTTTT
TRBV5-1	-	TRBD1	TRBJ2-7	CASSLVGQIIYEQYF	TGCGCCAGCAGCTTGGTGGGACAGATAATCTACGAGCAGTACTTC
TRBV27	once	TRBD2	TRBJ2-1	CASRGSGRAHNEQFF	TGTGCCAGCAGGGGTAGCGGGAGGGCCCACAATGAGCAGTTCTTC
TRBV11-2	-	-	TRBJ2-2	CASSLGGWLFF	TGTGCCAGCAGCTTAGGGGGATGGCTGTTTTTT
TRBV5-1	-	-	TRBJ1-2	CASSLLGGRALYGYTF	TGCGCCAGCAGCCTGCTGGGGGGGCGGGCCCTCTATGGCTACACCTTC